The present TCR beta chain was sequenced within a study of response to subunit inactivated influenza vaccine. Findings and caveats of the study: Each seasonal flu vaccination may recruit only limited new T cells, authors suggested.

TCRdb reanalysed the RT-PCR reads using MiXCR and keeps one entry per CDR3 protein. Among about 580,000 distinct CDR3 sequences listed, roughly 15% were seen once. A remark on this clonotype: Antigen specificity is unknown.

The TCR was taken from a man aged 50-59 years who received an inactivated influenza vaccine. The sample in question was PBMCs from blood, obtained about 12 days after vaccination.

The CDR3 sequence is CASNPGWTGELFF. CDR3 sequence (DNA): TGTGCCAGCAACCCAGGGTGGACCGGGGAGCTGTTTTTT. The chain links TRBV6-1 to TRBJ2-2; TRBD1 is a possible D gene (5 bases). Germline V lookup: CDR1 MNHNS, CDR2 SASEGT. V lost 7 bases and J lost 5, with 11 bases in between. CDR3 size: 13 residues.